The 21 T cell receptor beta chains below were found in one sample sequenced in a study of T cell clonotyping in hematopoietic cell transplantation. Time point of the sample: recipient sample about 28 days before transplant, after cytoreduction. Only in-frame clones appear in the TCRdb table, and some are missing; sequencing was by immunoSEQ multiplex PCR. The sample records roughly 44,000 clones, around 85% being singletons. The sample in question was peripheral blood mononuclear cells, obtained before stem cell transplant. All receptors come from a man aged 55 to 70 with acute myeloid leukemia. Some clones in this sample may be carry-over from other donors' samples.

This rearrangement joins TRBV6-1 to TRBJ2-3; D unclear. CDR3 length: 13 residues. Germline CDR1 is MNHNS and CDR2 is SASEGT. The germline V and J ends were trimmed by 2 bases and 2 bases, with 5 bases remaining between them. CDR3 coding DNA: TGTGCCAGCAGTGAAATCGTCACAGATACGCAGTATTTT. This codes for CASSEIVTDTQYF.

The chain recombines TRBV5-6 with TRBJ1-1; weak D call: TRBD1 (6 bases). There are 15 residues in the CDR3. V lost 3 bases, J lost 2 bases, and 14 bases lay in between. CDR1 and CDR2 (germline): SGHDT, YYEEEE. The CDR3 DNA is TGTGCCAGCAGCTGGGTTCGGGGGCTCAACACTGAAGCTTTCTTT. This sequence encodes CASSWVRGLNTEAFF. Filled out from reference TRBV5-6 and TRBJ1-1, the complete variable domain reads DAGVTQSPTHLIKTRGQQVTLRCSPKSGHDTVSWYQQALGQGPQFIFQYYEEEERQRGNFPDRFSGHQFPNYSSELNVNALLLGDSALYLCASSWVRGLNTEAFFGQGTRLTVV.

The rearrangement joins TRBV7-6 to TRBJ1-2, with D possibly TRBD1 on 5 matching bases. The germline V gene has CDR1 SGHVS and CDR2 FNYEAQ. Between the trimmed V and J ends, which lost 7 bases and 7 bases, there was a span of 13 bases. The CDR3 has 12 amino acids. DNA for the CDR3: TGTGCCAGCACCGGGACGGGGGGTGGCTACACCTTC. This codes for CASTGTGGGYTF.

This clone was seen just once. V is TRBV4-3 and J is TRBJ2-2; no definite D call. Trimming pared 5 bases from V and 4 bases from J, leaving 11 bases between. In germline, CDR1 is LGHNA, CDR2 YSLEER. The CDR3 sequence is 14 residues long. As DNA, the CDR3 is TGCGCCAGCAGCACCGTAGGGCCCACCGGGGAGCTGTTTTTT. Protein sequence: CASSTVGPTGELFF.

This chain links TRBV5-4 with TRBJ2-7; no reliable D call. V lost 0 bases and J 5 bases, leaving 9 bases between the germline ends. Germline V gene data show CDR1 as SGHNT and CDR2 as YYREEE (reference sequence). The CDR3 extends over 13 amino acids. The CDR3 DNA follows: TGTGCCAGCAGCTTGGGACAATTCAACGAGCAGTACTTC. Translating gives CASSLGQFNEQYF.

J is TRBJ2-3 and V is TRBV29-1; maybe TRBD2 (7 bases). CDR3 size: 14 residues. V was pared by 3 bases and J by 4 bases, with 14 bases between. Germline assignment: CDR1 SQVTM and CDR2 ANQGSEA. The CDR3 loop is CSVEAGGRPDTQYF. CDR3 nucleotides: TGCAGCGTTGAGGCCGGGGGGCGACCAGATACGCAGTATTTT.

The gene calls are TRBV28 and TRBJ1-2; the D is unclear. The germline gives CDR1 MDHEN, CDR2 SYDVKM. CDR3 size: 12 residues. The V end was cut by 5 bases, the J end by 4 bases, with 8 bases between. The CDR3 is CASSKDAYGYTF. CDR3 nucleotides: TGTGCCAGCAGTAAGGACGCCTATGGCTACACCTTC.

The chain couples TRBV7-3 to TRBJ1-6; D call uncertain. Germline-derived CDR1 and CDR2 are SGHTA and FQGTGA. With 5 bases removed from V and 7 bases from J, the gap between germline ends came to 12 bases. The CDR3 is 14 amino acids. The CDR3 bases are TGTGCCAGCAGCCGTTACCAGAGAAATTCACCCCTCCACTTT. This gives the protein CASSRYQRNSPLHF.

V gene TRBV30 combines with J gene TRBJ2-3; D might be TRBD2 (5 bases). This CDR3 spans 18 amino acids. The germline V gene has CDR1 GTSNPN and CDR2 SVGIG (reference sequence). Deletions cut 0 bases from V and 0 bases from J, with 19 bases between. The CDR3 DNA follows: TGTGCCTGGAGTGTGAGATTATTAAGTAGCGCTAGCACAGATACGCAGTATTTT. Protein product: CAWSVRLLSSASTDTQYF. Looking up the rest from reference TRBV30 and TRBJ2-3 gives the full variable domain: SQTIHQWPATLVQPVGSPLSLECTVEGTSNPNLYWYRQAAGRGLQLLFYSVGIGQISSEVPQNLSASRPQDRQFILSSKKLLLSDSGFYLCAWSVRLLSSASTDTQYFGPGTRLTVL.

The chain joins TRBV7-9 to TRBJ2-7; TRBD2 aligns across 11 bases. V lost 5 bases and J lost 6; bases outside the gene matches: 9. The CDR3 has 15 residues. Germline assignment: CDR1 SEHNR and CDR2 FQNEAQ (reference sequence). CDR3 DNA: TGTGCCAGCAGCGGACGACTAGCGGGGCGGGGCGAGCAGTACTTC. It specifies CASSGRLAGRGEQYF.

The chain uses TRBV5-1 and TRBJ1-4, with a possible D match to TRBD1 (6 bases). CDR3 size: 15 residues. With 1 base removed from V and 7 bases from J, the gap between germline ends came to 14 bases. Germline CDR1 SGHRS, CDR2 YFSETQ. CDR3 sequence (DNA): TGCGCCAGCAGCTTGTGGCCCCTGGGGGCTGAAAAACTGTTTTTT. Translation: CASSLWPLGAEKLFF.

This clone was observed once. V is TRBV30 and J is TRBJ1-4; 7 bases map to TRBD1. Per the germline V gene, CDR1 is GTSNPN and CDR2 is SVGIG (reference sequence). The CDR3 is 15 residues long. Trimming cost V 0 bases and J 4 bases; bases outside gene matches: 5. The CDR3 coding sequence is TGTGCCTGGAGTGTCGTACAGGGGCTTAATGAAAAACTGTTTTTT. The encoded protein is CAWSVVQGLNEKLFF.

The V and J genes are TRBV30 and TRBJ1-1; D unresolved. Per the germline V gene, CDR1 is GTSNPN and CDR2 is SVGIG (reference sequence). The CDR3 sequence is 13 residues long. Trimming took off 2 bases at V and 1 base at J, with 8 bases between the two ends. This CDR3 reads CAWSMAGNTEAFF. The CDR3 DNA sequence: TGTGCCTGGAGTATGGCAGGGAACACTGAAGCTTTCTTT.

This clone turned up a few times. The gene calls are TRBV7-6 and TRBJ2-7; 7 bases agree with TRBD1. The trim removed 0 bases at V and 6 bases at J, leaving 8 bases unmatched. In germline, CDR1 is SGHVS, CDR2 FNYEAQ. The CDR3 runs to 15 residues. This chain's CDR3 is CASSLAAGGEGEQYF. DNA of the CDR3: TGTGCCAGCAGCTTAGCGGCAGGGGGAGAGGGCGAGCAGTACTTC.

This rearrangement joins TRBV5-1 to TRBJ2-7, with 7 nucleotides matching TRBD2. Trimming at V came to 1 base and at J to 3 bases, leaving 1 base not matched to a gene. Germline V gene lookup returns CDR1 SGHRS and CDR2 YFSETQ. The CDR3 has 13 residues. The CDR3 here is CASSLWGGYEQYF. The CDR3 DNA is TGCGCCAGCAGCTTGTGGGGGGGCTACGAGCAGTACTTC.

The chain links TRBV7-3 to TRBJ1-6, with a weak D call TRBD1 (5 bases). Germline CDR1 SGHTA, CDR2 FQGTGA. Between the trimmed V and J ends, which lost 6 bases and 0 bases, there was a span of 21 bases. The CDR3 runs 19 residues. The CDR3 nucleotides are TGTGCCAGCAGACCCACGGGGCACAGCGCGAGCTCCTATAATTCACCCCTCCACTTT. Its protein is CASRPTGHSASSYNSPLHF.

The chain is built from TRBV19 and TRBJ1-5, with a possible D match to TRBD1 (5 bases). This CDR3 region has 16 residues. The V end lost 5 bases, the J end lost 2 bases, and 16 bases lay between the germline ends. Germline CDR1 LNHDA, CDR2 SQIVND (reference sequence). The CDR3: CASSSNAGSGNQPQHF. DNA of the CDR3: TGTGCCAGTAGTTCCAACGCAGGGAGTGGCAATCAGCCCCAGCATTTT. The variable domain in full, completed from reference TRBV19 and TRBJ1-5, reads DGGITQSPKYLFRKEGQNVTLSCEQNLNHDAMYWYRQDPGQGLRLIYYSQIVNDFQKGDIAEGYSVSREKKESFPLTVTSAQKNPTAFYLCASSSNAGSGNQPQHFGDGTRLSIL.

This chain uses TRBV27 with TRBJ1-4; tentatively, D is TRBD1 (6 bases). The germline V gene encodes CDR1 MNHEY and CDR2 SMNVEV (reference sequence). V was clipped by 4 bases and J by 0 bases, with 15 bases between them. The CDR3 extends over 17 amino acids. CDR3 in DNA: TGTGCCAGCAGTTCGAACAGGGTTCCTACAACTAATGAAAAACTGTTTTTT. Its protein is CASSSNRVPTTNEKLFF.

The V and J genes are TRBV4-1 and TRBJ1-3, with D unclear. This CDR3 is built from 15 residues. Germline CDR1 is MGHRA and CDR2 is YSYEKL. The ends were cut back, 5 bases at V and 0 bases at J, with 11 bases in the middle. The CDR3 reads CASSSGRNSGNTIYF. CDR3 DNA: TGCGCCAGCAGCTCCGGCAGGAACTCTGGAAACACCATATATTTT.

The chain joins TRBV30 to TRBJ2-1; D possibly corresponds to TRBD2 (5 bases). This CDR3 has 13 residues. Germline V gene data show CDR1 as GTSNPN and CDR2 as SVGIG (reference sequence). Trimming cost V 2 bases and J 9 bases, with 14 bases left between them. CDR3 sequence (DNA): TGTGCCTGGAGTAGGGAGACTTGGCGTGAGCAGTTCTTC. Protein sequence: CAWSRETWREQFF.

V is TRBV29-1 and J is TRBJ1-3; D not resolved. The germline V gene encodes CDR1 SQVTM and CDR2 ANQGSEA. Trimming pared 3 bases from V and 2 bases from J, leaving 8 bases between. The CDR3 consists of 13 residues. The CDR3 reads CSVDLAAGNTIYF. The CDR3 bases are TGCAGCGTTGATTTAGCAGCTGGAAACACCATATATTTT.